These T cell receptor beta chains were read from a single sample in a study of post-analysis software for immune sequencing data. TCRdb redid the calling of the PCR reads with MiXCR, one entry per CDR3 protein. In the table there are 400,000 to 500,000 distinct CDR3 sequences, 35% to 45% of which are singletons. Sequencing was performed on blood. The receptors here all came from a girl aged 2-10 years with multiple sclerosis. Each CDR3 is given with its conserved first and last residue. D genes are given only for firm matches. Clone size appears in some rows only: once, few, many, or a class for an expanded clone.

abundance,v_gene,j_gene,d_gene,CDR3nt,CDR3aa
-,TRBV12-3/TRBV12-4,TRBJ2-3,-,TGTGCCAGCAGTTTAGTACTAGCCGCTAGCACAGATACGCAGTATTTT,CASSLVLAASTDTQYF
-,TRBV24-1,TRBJ1-4,-,TGTGCCACCTCAACAGGAGGGACTAATGAAAAACTGTTTTTT,CATSTGGTNEKLFF
few,TRBV12-3/TRBV12-4,TRBJ2-1,-,TGTGCCAGCAGTTTTGAACGAGAACCGAGTAACAATGAGCAGTTCTTC,CASSFEREPSNNEQFF
-,TRBV20-1,TRBJ2-7,TRBD2,TGCAGTGCTAGAGGGCTAGCGGTATCCTACGAGCAGTACTTC,CSARGLAVSYEQYF
-,TRBV20-1,TRBJ1-6,-,TGCAGTGCTCCTGACTCCTATAATTCACCCCTCCACTTT,CSAPDSYNSPLHF
once,TRBV2,TRBJ2-1,TRBD2,TGTGCCAGCAAGGCTAGCGGAAGCTCCTACAATGAGCAGTTCTTC,CASKASGSSYNEQFF
-,TRBV20-1,TRBJ1-2,TRBD1,TGCAGTGGAAGGGACAGGGGAAACTATGGCTACACCTTC,CSGRDRGNYGYTF
few,TRBV4-2,TRBJ2-1,TRBD2,TGTGCCAGCAGCCAAGTTCTAGCGGAGAGCCCTGAGCAGTTCTTC,CASSQVLAESPEQFF
few,TRBV5-1,TRBJ2-6,TRBD1,TGCGCCAGCAGCTTTCCCGGACAGGGCCTATCCTCTGGGGCCAACGTCCTGACTTTC,CASSFPGQGLSSGANVLTF
few,TRBV5-6,TRBJ2-7,TRBD2,TGTGCCAGCAGCTTCAGCGGGAGCTTATACTTGAGCGACGAGCAGTACTTC,CASSFSGSLYLSDEQYF
-,TRBV5-5,TRBJ2-3,TRBD2,TGTGCCAGCAGCTTAAGTCCTAGCGGGGGTACAGATACGCAGTATTTT,CASSLSPSGGTDTQYF
-,TRBV12-3/TRBV12-4,TRBJ2-1,-,TGTGCCAGCAGTTGGGGAACTAGCTACAATGAGCAGTTCTTC,CASSWGTSYNEQFF
many,TRBV4-1,TRBJ2-7,TRBD1,TGCGCCAGCAGCCAGGGGGACAGATCCTACGAGCAGTACTTC,CASSQGDRSYEQYF
-,TRBV29-1,TRBJ2-4,-,TGCAGCGTCGCTGGGGAACTAGCCAAAAACATTCAGTACTTC,CSVAGELAKNIQYF
-,TRBV20-1,TRBJ2-4,-,TGCAGTGCTGGAGTCCAGGGGTCAACCAAGCAGTACTTC,CSAGVQGSTKQYF
-,TRBV2,TRBJ1-2,TRBD1,TGTGCCAGCAGTGTGGAGGGGGCGCATGGCTACACCTTC,CASSVEGAHGYTF
few,TRBV20-1,TRBJ2-1,TRBD2,TGCAGTGCTAGAGATCTCAGGCTAGCGGGAGCATTGGAGCAGTTCTTC,CSARDLRLAGALEQFF
once,TRBV14,TRBJ2-6,-,TGTGCCAGCAGCCAAGTTGGACAGACTGGGGCCAACGTCCTGACTTTC,CASSQVGQTGANVLTF
few,TRBV20-1,TRBJ1-5,-,TGCAGTGCTAGAGATCCGGGAGGTCAGCCCCAGCATTTT,CSARDPGGQPQHF
-,TRBV20-1,TRBJ1-2,TRBD1,TGCAATGCTAGAGGACAGGGGAAACATAATGGCTACACCTTC,CNARGQGKHNGYTF
-,TRBV12-3/TRBV12-4,TRBJ2-4,TRBD2,TGTGCCAGCAGCTCCCGGAGGGCGCGGGAGGGCCGGGACATTCAGTACTTC,CASSSRRAREGRDIQYF
-,TRBV10-3,TRBJ2-5,TRBD2,TGTGCCATCAGTGAGGAAATAGCGGGGAGCGGAGAGACCCAGTACTTC,CAISEEIAGSGETQYF
few,TRBV12-3/TRBV12-4,TRBJ1-5,-,TGTGCCAGCAGGGGGACTCTAAATCAGCCCCAGCATTTT,CASRGTLNQPQHF
-,TRBV18,TRBJ2-5,-,TGTGCCAGCTCGCCACCAGGGGCGGGAGAGACCCAGTACTTC,CASSPPGAGETQYF
few,TRBV20-1,TRBJ2-5,TRBD1,TGCAGTGCTGGAGATTCAAGACAGGGGAAAGAGACCCAGTACTTC,CSAGDSRQGKETQYF
-,TRBV28,TRBJ2-1,TRBD2,TGTGCCAGCAGTTTACTGACTAGCGGGGGGAATGAGCAGTTCTTC,CASSLLTSGGNEQFF
-,TRBV20-1,TRBJ2-1,TRBD2,TGCAGTGCTAGAGATCTCGGTAGCGGGGTTAATGAGCAGTTCTTC,CSARDLGSGVNEQFF
-,TRBV29-1,TRBJ2-1,TRBD2,TGCAGCGTTGCCGGGGGGAGGAGTTACAATGAGCAGTTCTTC,CSVAGGRSYNEQFF
-,TRBV5-1,TRBJ1-4,-,TGCGCCAGCAGCTCGGTTTCTATGAGGGAAAAACTGTTTTTT,CASSSVSMREKLFF
few,TRBV12-3/TRBV12-4,TRBJ2-7,TRBD2,TGTGCCAGCAGCCGGGGGGAAAGTTACGAGCAGTACTTC,CASSRGESYEQYF
-,TRBV7-6,TRBJ2-3,TRBD2,TGTGCCAGCAGCACCCAGCGGGGGGGCACAGATACGCAGTATTTT,CASSTQRGGTDTQYF
-,TRBV20-1,TRBJ2-1,-,TGCAGTGCCCGAGGAGATGGGGAGGAGCAGTTCTTC,CSARGDGEEQFF
-,TRBV18,TRBJ1-6,-,TGTGCCAGCTCACCATTTCCCGATTGGGGTAATAATTCACCCCTCCACTTT,CASSPFPDWGNNSPLHF
-,TRBV11-2,TRBJ1-4,-,TGTGCCAGCAGCTTAGACGCCGGGATCCTGGGAGAAAAACTGTTTTTT,CASSLDAGILGEKLFF
few,TRBV6-5,TRBJ1-2,-,TGTGCCAGCAGGCCCCCAGGGCAACGCGGGGGCTACACCTTC,CASRPPGQRGGYTF
-,TRBV7-2,TRBJ1-1,-,TGTGCCAGCAGCTTAGTGTTTGGGATAGTGGGCACTGAAGCTTTCTTT,CASSLVFGIVGTEAFF
-,TRBV7-9,TRBJ1-1,-,TGTGCCAGCAGCCGGCTGTGGAGGAACACTGAAGCTTTCTTT,CASSRLWRNTEAFF
-,TRBV5-1,TRBJ2-3,-,TGCGCCAGCAGCCTCCCGCTCTTCACAGATACGCAGTATTTT,CASSLPLFTDTQYF
-,TRBV6-2/TRBV6-3,TRBJ2-3,TRBD1,TGTGCCAGCAGTTACATGCCAGGACAGGGGACCGATACGCAGTATTTT,CASSYMPGQGTDTQYF
few,TRBV20-1,TRBJ2-7,TRBD1,TGCAGTGCTAGAGATTACCGGACAGGGGCTTCCTACGAGCAGTACTTC,CSARDYRTGASYEQYF
-,TRBV13,TRBJ2-6,-,TGTGCCAGCAGCTACAATCAGGGGACCGGGGCCAACGTCCTGACTTTC,CASSYNQGTGANVLTF
few,TRBV10-3,TRBJ2-3,-,TGTGCCATCAGTGAGGGGTCCCCTCTCCTGGATACGCAGTATTTT,CAISEGSPLLDTQYF
few,TRBV9,TRBJ2-1,-,TGTGCCAGCAGCGTCTCTGATTACAATGAGCAGTTCTTC,CASSVSDYNEQFF
-,TRBV7-9,TRBJ2-7,-,TGTGCCAGCAGCTTAGCGCTAGTCGGCGGCAGGGGCTCCTACGAGCAGTACTTC,CASSLALVGGRGSYEQYF
-,TRBV4-3,TRBJ1-1,TRBD1,TGCGCCAGCAGCCGCAGGACAGGTTGGACTGAAGCTTTCTTT,CASSRRTGWTEAFF
few,TRBV2,TRBJ2-4,-,TGTGCCAGCAGTGAAGCGCTTAGGACCTCGAGGGGGGTCATTCAGTACTTC,CASSEALRTSRGVIQYF